This T cell receptor (beta chain) was recovered during a study of blood T cell repertoires in COVID-19. This CDR3 is 12 amino acids long. V lost 5 bases, J lost 6 bases, and 11 bases lay in between. From germline, CDR1 is MNHNY and CDR2 SVGAGI (reference sequence). TCRdb keeps only in-frame clones here, not all; method: immunoSEQ multiplex PCR. The table records hundreds of thousands of clones, roughly nine tenths of them present only once. Sequencing was done on a sample of PBMCs or T cells enriched from blood (not recorded which). This clonotype was obtained from a woman aged 45-59 years in a cohort exposed to, infected with or recovered from COVID-19 (not recorded which). The gene calls are TRBV6-6 and TRBJ2-7; D uncertain. The CDR3 is CASSPYFSEQYF. For the CDR3, the DNA is TGTGCCAGCAGTCCCTATTTCTCCGAGCAGTACTTC.